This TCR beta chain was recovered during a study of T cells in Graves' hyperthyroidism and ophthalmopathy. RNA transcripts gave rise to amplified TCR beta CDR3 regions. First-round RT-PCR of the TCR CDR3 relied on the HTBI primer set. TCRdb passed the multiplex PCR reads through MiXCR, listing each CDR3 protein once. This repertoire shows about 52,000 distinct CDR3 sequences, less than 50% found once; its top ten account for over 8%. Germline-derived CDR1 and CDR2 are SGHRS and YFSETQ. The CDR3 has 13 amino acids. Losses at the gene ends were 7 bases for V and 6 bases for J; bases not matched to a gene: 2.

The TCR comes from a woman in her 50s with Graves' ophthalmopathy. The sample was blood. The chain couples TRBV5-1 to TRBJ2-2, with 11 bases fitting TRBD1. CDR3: CASGQGAPGELFF. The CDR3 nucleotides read TGCGCCAGCGGACAGGGGGCGCCCGGGGAGCTGTTTTTT. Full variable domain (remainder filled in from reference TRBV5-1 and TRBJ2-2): KAGVTQTPRYLIKTRGQQVTLSCSPISGHRSVSWYQQTPGQGLQFLFEYFSETQRNKGNFPGRFSGRQFSNSRSEMNVSTLELGDSALYLCASGQGAPGELFFGEGSRLTVL.